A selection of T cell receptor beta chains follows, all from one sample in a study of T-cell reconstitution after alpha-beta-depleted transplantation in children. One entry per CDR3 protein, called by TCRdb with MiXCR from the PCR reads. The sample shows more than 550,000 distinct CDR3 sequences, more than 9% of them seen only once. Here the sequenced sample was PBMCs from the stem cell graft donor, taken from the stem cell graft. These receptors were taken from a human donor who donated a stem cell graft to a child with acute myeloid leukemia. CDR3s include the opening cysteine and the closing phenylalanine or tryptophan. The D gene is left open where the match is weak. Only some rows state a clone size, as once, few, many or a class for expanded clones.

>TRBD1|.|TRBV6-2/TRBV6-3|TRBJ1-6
TGTGCCAGCAGACCGCGCGGGACAGGGGGATCACCCCTCCACTTT
CASRPRGTGGSPLHF
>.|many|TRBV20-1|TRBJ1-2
TGCAGTGCCGTACAGGGATCAGGCTATGGCTACACCTTC
CSAVQGSGYGYTF
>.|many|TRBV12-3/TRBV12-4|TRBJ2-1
TGTGCCAGCTCTGGGGAGGCCCCCTACAATGAGCAGTTCTTC
CASSGEAPYNEQFF
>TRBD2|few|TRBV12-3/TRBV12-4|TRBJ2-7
TGTGCCAGCAGTTTAGGCTCAGCGGGATGGGCCTACGAGCAGTACTTC
CASSLGSAGWAYEQYF
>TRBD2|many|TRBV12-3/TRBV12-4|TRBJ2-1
TGTGCCAGCAGTCCTGAGGCTAGCGGAGACAATGAGCAGTTCTTC
CASSPEASGDNEQFF
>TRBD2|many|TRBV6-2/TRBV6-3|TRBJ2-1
TGTGCCAGCAACACCTTTTCCCTTGGACTAGCGGGAGACGTTGAGCAGTTCTTC
CASNTFSLGLAGDVEQFF
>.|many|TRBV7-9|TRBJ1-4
TGTGCCAGCAGCTTAACAGGTTTTAATGAAAAACTGTTTTTT
CASSLTGFNEKLFF
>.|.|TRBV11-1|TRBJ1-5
TGTGCCAGCAGCCTCGGGGAGGGACGCAATCAGCCCCAGCATTTT
CASSLGEGRNQPQHF
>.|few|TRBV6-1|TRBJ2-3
TGTGCCAGCAGTCCCCTAGGATCCCTCACAGATACGCAGTATTTT
CASSPLGSLTDTQYF
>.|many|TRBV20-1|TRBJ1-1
TGCAGTGCTAGATCAATAGGGACTGAAGCTTTCTTT
CSARSIGTEAFF
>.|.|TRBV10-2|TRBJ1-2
TGCGCCAGCAGTCGAGACCCTGATTATGGCTACACCTTC
CASSRDPDYGYTF
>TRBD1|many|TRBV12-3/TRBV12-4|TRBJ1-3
TGTGCCAGCAGTATGGACAGGGATGCTGGAAACACCATATATTTT
CASSMDRDAGNTIYF
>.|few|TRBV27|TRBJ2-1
TGTGCCAGCACCACCCCATCGGGCAGCGGAGCCTACAATGAGCAGTTCTTC
CASTTPSGSGAYNEQFF
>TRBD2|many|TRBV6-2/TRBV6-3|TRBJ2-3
TGTGCCAGCAGTCGAGCGGGAAGCACAGATACGCAGTATTTT
CASSRAGSTDTQYF
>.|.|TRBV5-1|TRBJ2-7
TGCGCCAGCAGCTTGGATCTGAGCGGGTTCCCCTACGAGCAGTACTTC
CASSLDLSGFPYEQYF
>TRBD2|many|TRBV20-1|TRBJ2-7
TGCAGTGCACGAGCGGGAGGAGGTTCCTACGAGCAGTACTTC
CSARAGGGSYEQYF
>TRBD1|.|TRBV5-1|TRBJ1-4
TGCGCCAGCAGCGGGATACCGGGACAGGGACGAAGCGAAAAACTGTTTTTT
CASSGIPGQGRSEKLFF
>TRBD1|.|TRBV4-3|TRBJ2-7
TGCGCCAGCAGCCACGCCGAGGGGACAGGGTCATACGAGCAGTACTTC
CASSHAEGTGSYEQYF
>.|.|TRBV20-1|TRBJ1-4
TGCAGCCAGGGAAAGGCTAATGAAAAACTGTTTTTT
CSQGKANEKLFF
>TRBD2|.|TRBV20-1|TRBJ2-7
TGCAGTGCCCCAGGGACTAGCGATCTCCACGAGCAGTACTTC
CSAPGTSDLHEQYF
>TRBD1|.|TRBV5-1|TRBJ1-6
TGCGCCAGCAGCGTAGACGGGACAGGGGGCGAATCACCCCTCCACTTT
CASSVDGTGGESPLHF
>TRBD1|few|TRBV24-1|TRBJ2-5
TGTGCCACCAGTGACCAGGGGGCTGTAGGAGAGACCCAGTACTTC
CATSDQGAVGETQYF
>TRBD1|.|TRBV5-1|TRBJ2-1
TGCGCCAGCAGAGTTGGACAGGGTGACATTATCGATGAGCAGTTCTTC
CASRVGQGDIIDEQFF
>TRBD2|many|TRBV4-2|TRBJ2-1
TGTGCCAGCAGCCTCGGCACTCGGCTAGCGGAGGCTTACAATGAGCAGTTCTTC
CASSLGTRLAEAYNEQFF
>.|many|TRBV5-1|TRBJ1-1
TGTGCCAGCAGCCTTACAGGTACTGAAGCTTTCTTT
CASSLTGTEAFF
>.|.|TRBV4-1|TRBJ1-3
TGCGCCAGCAGCCAAGGAGCCGGCCCTCTTTCTGGAAACACCATATATTTT
CASSQGAGPLSGNTIYF
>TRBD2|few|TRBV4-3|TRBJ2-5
TGCGCCAGCAGCCAAGATCGGGAGGGGTCGGGGACCCAGTACTTC
CASSQDREGSGTQYF
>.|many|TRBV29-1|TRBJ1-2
TGCAGCGATGAGGTGGGCTACACCTTC
CSDEVGYTF
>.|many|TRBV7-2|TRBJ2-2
TGTGCCAGCAGCTCCTTAGGTGGCCGGGAGCTGTTTTTT
CASSSLGGRELFF
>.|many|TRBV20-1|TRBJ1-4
TGCAGTGCTGGGAGGGGTAATGAAAAACTGTTTTTT
CSAGRGNEKLFF
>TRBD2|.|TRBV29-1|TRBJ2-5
TGCAGCGTTACCTCGGGGGGGGAGGAGACCCAGTACTTC
CSVTSGGEETQYF
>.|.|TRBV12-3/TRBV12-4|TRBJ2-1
TGTGCCAGCAGTTTCTGGTTGCCGGGCAGCTCCTACAATGAGCAGTTCTTC
CASSFWLPGSSYNEQFF
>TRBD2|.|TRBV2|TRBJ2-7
TGTGCCAGCAAAAGACTAGCGGGAGGAGGATCCTACGAGCAGTACTTC
CASKRLAGGGSYEQYF
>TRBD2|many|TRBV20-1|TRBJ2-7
TGCAGTGCGCAAACTCTAGCGGGAGGCTCCTACGAGCAGTACTTC
CSAQTLAGGSYEQYF
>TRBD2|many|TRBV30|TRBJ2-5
TGTGCCTCCAGCTTGGGGCTAGCGGGAGGGGGGCAAGAGACCCAGTACTTC
CASSLGLAGGGQETQYF
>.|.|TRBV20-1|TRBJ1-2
TGCAGTGCTAGACCTCCGGCCGGGGAAGACTATGGCTACACCTTC
CSARPPAGEDYGYTF
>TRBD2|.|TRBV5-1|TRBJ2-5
TGCGCCAGCAGCTTGGGCGGGAGCGGGCTTGGGGAGACCCAGTACTTC
CASSLGGSGLGETQYF
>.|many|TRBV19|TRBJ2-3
TGTGCCAGTAGTGAGTCTCCCCGCACAGATACGCAGTATTTT
CASSESPRTDTQYF
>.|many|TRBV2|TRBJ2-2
TGTGCCAGCCTAGCGAAGATTGCGAACACCGGGGAGCTGTTTTTT
CASLAKIANTGELFF
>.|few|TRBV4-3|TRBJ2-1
TGCGCCAGCAGCCGCTCAACCACTAGCTACGAGCAGTTCTTC
CASSRSTTSYEQFF
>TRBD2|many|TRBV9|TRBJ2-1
TGTGCCAGCAGCGCTAGCGGGAATGCCTACAATGAGCAGTTCTTC
CASSASGNAYNEQFF
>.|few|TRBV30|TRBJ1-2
TGTGCCTGGAGTGTTCCTCGGGACACTAACTGGGATGGCTACACCTTC
CAWSVPRDTNWDGYTF
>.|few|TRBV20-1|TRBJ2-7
TGCAGTGCTCAACAGCAGGAGGAGGGGGTGTCCTACGAGCAGTACTTC
CSAQQQEEGVSYEQYF
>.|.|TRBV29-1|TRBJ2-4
TGCAGCGTTTTAGGGGGCAAAAACATTCAGTACTTC
CSVLGGKNIQYF
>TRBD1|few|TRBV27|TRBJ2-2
TGTGCCAGCAGTTCATACAGGGGGGAAGGCACCGGGGAGCTGTTTTTT
CASSSYRGEGTGELFF
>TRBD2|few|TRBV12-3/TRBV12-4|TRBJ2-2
TGTGCCAGCACCCTACGAGAGGGAGGGACCGGGGAGCTGTTTTTT
CASTLREGGTGELFF